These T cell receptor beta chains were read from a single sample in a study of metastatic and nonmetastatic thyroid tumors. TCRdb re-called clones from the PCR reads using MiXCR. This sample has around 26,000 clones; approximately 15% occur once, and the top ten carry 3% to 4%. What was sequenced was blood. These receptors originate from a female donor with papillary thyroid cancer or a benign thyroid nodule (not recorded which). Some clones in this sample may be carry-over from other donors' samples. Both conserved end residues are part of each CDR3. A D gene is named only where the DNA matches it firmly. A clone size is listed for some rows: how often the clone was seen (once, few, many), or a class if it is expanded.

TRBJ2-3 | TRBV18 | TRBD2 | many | CASSRIVLAGSTDTQYF | TGTGCCAGCTCACGAATCGTGCTAGCGGGCAGCACAGATACGCAGTATTTT
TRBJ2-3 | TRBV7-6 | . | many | CASSPLQPADTQYF | TGTGCCAGCAGTCCTCTCCAGCCGGCAGATACGCAGTATTTT
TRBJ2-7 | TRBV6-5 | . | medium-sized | CASSYSKRVSSYEQYF | TGTGCCAGCAGTTACTCCAAGCGGGTAAGCTCCTACGAGCAGTACTTC
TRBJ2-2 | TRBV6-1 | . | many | CASSDNAGSGTGELFF | TGTGCCAGCAGTGATAATGCAGGGTCTGGAACCGGGGAGCTGTTTTTT
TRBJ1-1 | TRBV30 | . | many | CAWSEGGTTEAFF | TGTGCCTGGAGCGAAGGGGGGACCACTGAAGCTTTCTTT
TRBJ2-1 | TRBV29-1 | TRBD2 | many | CSVVGGLEVGEQFF | TGCAGCGTTGTCGGGGGACTAGAGGTCGGTGAGCAGTTCTTC
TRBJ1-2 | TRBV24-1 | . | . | CATGDEKEKHGYTF | TGTGCCACCGGGGACGAGAAGGAGAAGCATGGCTACACCTTC
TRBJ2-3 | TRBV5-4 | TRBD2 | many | CASSPGLAATDTQYF | TGTGCCAGCAGCCCCGGACTAGCGGCAACAGATACGCAGTATTTT
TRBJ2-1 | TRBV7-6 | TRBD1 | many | CASSLGGTGLNEQFF | TGTGCCAGCAGCTTAGGAGGGACAGGGTTGAATGAGCAGTTCTTC
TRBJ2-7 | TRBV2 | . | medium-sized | CASSAVPRSEQYF | TGTGCCAGCAGCGCCGTTCCTCGTAGTGAGCAGTACTTC
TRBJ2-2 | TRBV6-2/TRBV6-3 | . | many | CASGGPLNTGELFF | TGTGCCAGCGGTGGTCCGTTGAACACCGGGGAGCTGTTTTTT
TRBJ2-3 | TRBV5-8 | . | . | CASSFSGGADTQYF | TGTGCCAGCAGCTTTAGTGGGGGTGCAGATACGCAGTATTTT
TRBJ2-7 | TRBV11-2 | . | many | CASSLYMGRSWSEQYF | TGTGCCAGCAGTCTTTATATGGGGCGGAGTTGGTCCGAGCAGTACTTC
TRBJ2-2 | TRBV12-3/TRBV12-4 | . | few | CAIRRDTNTGELFF | TGTGCCATCCGCCGGGACACCAACACCGGGGAGCTGTTTTTT
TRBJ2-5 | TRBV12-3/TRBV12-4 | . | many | CASNLGGTAKETQYF | TGTGCCAGCAACCTAGGCGGGACAGCAAAAGAGACCCAGTACTTC
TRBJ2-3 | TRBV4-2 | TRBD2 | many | CASSHTSVPVTDTQYF | TGTGCCAGCAGCCACACTAGCGTTCCCGTCACAGATACGCAGTATTTT
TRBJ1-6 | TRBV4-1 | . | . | CASSQDREWSPLHF | TGCGCCAGCAGCCAAGACAGGGAATGGTCACCCCTCCACTTT